Only one count was recorded for the clone carrying this TCR beta chain. Its antigen is not identified. This sample was taken from a study of T cells in Graves' hyperthyroidism and ophthalmopathy. Study-level points and caveats: The majority of expanded thyroid clonotypes above 0.001 also appeared in blood.

RNA transcripts yielded amplified TCR beta CDR3 regions. The HTBI primer set was used in a first-round RT-PCR of the TCR CDR3. TCRdb reprocessed the multiplex PCR reads with MiXCR, giving one entry per CDR3 protein. The table lists roughly 500,000 distinct CDR3 sequences, about 43% of them singletons. Germline CDR1 and CDR2: ENHRY and SYGVKD. With 6 bases removed from V and 0 bases from J, the gap between germline ends came to 6 bases. The CDR3 loop spans 12 amino acids. V gene TRBV10-3 combines with J gene TRBJ2-7; D not certain. The TCR was taken from an adult woman with Graves' disease, either hyperthyroidism or ophthalmopathy (not recorded which). The material sequenced was peripheral blood or thyroid tissue (not recorded which). The CDR3 protein is CAIRPDSYEQYF. For the CDR3, the DNA is TGTGCCATCAGACCTGACTCCTACGAGCAGTACTTC.